This TCR beta chain was sequenced for a study of OX40 agonist ivuxolimab in advanced cancers. Study-level information: A diagnosis of hepatocellular carcinoma, melanoma, renal cell or head and neck cancer was present in dose-escalation patients.

In germline, CDR1 is GTSNPN, CDR2 SVGIG (reference sequence). This CDR3 region has 11 residues. With respect to this clone: The antigen remains unidentified.

Sampled blood was obtained at baseline, cycle 4 day 1, and cycle 7 day 1. Broader study findings: Part of the nonresponder group also had normalized T-cell clonal expansion that was low. In the expanded peripheral T cells, antigen specificity was never determined.

Measured with immunoSEQ multiplex PCR; TCRdb has only the in-frame clones, and not every one. Found here are under 100,000 clones, approximately 92% of them singletons; the top ten hold around 0.3%. This material consisted of CD4+ or CD8+ T cells sorted from blood, taken in a trial of the OX40 agonist ivuxolimab. This sequence originates from an adult with an advanced solid tumor such as melanoma, head and neck, liver or kidney cancer. The rearrangement joins TRBV30 to TRBJ2-2, with TRBD2 as a possible D gene (5 bases). In nucleotides, the CDR3 is TGTGTCAGCGGAAGGAGTAGGGAGCTGTTTTTT. This codes for CVSGRSRELFF.